This TCR beta chain was identified during a study of blood T cell repertoires in COVID-19. Overall study context: PBMCs, B-cell-depleted T cells, or T cells provided the cDNA or gDNA that made up the material.

Cohorts were based on clinical histories the participants reported. Authors' processing steps: Nucleated cell number was recorded as an estimate derived from reference gene primer amplification. Profiling relied on immunoSEQ multiplex PCR, and the TCRdb table lists in-frame clones only, not all of them. V, J and clone size are those of that table, while D and trimming were read from the DNA. Of roughly 200,000 clones in the sample, approximately 83% were seen once. The sequenced sample was PBMCs or T cells enriched from blood (not recorded which). The clonotype was recovered from a woman aged 50 to 65 who had been exposed to COVID-19.

CDR3 amino acids: CASRKGAGGANTGELFF. The CDR3 DNA reads as TGTGCCAGCAGGAAAGGAGCGGGGGGCGCGAACACCGGGGAGCTGTTTTTT. This rearrangement joins TRBV27 to TRBJ2-2; 9 bases are shared with TRBD2. The germline V gene encodes CDR1 MNHEY and CDR2 SMNVEV (reference sequence). The CDR3 sequence is 17 residues long. Trimming removed 6 bases from V and 0 bases from J; junction bases left unmatched: 8.